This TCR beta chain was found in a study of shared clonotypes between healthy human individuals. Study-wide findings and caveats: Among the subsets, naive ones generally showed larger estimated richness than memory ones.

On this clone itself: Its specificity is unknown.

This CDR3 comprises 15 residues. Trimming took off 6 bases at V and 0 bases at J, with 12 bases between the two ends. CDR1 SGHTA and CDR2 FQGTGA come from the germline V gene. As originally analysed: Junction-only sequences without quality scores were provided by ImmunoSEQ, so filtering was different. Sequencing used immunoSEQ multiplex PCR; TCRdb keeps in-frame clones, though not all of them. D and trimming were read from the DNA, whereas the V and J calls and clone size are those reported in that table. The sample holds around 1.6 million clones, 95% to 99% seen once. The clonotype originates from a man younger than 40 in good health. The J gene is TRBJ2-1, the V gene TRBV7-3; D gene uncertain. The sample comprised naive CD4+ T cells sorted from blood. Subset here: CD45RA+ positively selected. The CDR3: CASSEWLNSYNEQFF. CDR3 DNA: TGTGCCAGCAGTGAGTGGCTGAACTCCTACAATGAGCAGTTCTTC.